These 32 T cell receptor beta chains were all obtained from the same sample, sequenced in a study of cytomegalovirus exposure and HLA in healthy donors. The protocol was immunoSEQ multiplex PCR, while the TCRdb copy is restricted to in-frame clones and leaves out a portion. The repertoire holds around 56,000 clones, with 93% as singletons. Sequencing was performed on PBMCs. All receptors derive from a woman aged 18-29 years in good health and CMV-seropositive.

Here the CDR3 reads CASSSSGLRYSTDTQYF. For the CDR3, the DNA is TGTGCCAGCAGCTCATCGGGACTTCGTTATAGCACAGATACGCAGTATTTT. The rearrangement joins TRBV7-6 to TRBJ2-3; the D gene is possibly TRBD2 (6 bases). This CDR3 has 17 amino acids. Germline loops: CDR1 SGHVS, CDR2 FNYEAQ. The ends were cut back, 4 bases at V and 0 bases at J, with 17 bases in the middle. Complete variable domain (other parts from reference TRBV7-6 and TRBJ2-3): GAGVSQSPRYKVTKRGQDVALRCDPISGHVSLYWYRQALGQGPEFLTYFNYEAQQDKSGLPNDRFSAERPEGSISTLTIQRTEQRDSAMYRCASSSSGLRYSTDTQYFGPGTRLTVL.

The chain has TRBV5-4 and TRBJ1-2; 7 bases map to TRBD1. J was trimmed by 3 bases and V by 0 bases; bases with no gene match: 5. The V gene's germline CDR1 is SGHNT and CDR2 YYREEE (reference sequence). CDR3 length: 15 amino acids. The CDR3 nucleotides are TGTGCCAGCAGCTTGGGACCCGGGACAGACTATGGCTACACCTTC. Encoded protein: CASSLGPGTDYGYTF.

The chain recombines TRBV2 with TRBJ1-6, with TRBD1 as a possible D gene (6 bases). Per germline, CDR1 SNHLY and CDR2 FYNNEI. The CDR3 is made up of 17 amino acids. The ends were cut back, 6 bases at V and 4 bases at J, with 19 bases in the middle. This CDR3 is CASRLEGTRIYNSPLHF. CDR3 sequence (DNA): TGTGCCAGCAGGCTAGAGGGGACACGGATATATAATTCACCCCTCCACTTT.

As DNA, the CDR3 is TGCGCCAGCAGCTTCCGGGACAGGGAGGTGAATGAGCAGTTCTTC. It specifies CASSFRDREVNEQFF. The chain employs TRBV5-1 and TRBJ2-1; 9 positions agree with TRBD1. This CDR3 has 15 residues. From germline, CDR1 is SGHRS and CDR2 YFSETQ. The V gene end was trimmed by 2 bases and the J gene end by 7 bases; junction bases not matched to a gene: 7.

The chain has TRBV29-1 and TRBJ2-7, with TRBD1 matching 7 bases. This CDR3 spans 13 amino acids. Germline V gives CDR1 SQVTM, CDR2 ANQGSEA. With V trimmed by 5 bases and J by 2 bases, 6 bases remained unmatched. CDR3 loop: CSVQTGVTYEQYF. In nucleotides, the CDR3 is TGCAGCGTTCAAACAGGGGTCACCTACGAGCAGTACTTC.

The chain carries TRBV7-9 and TRBJ1-4; D ambiguous. The CDR3 extends over 14 amino acids. Per the germline V gene, CDR1 is SEHNR and CDR2 is FQNEAQ (reference sequence). With 3 bases removed from V and 0 bases from J, the gap between germline ends came to 5 bases. DNA for the CDR3: TGTGCCAGCAGCTTTGTCTCAACTAATGAAAAACTGTTTTTT. Translation: CASSFVSTNEKLFF.

The V gene is TRBV9, the J gene TRBJ1-3; 9 bases align to TRBD1. The CDR3 length is 16 residues. The V gene end was trimmed by 3 bases and the J gene end by 6 bases; junction bases not matched to a gene: 10. Germline V gene sequence: CDR1 SGDLS, CDR2 YYNGEE. This CDR3 reads CASSAPVRDRENTIYF. The CDR3 DNA reads as TGTGCCAGCAGCGCCCCGGTTAGGGACAGGGAAAACACCATATATTTT.

The V call is TRBV11-3, the J call TRBJ2-1; 7 bases are a match to TRBD2. Germline CDR1 reads SGHNT; CDR2 reads YENEEA. CDR3 length: 14 amino acids. The junction had 6 bases not matched to a gene; V was cut back by 1 base and J by 9 bases. The CDR3 sequence is CASSLAAGVGEQFF. The CDR3 DNA reads as TGTGCCAGCAGCTTAGCGGCGGGGGTGGGTGAGCAGTTCTTC.

The rearrangement uses TRBV11-2 and TRBJ1-2, with D hard to call. The CDR3 extends over 13 amino acids. Germline V gene data show CDR1 as SGHAT and CDR2 as FQNNGV. Trimming took 2 bases from V and 2 from J, leaving 6 bases between them. The CDR3 bases are TGTGCCAGCAGCTTAAGAGGGAACTATGGCTACACCTTC. Protein: CASSLRGNYGYTF.

The V and J genes are TRBV4-3 and TRBJ1-2; 7 bases align to TRBD1. This CDR3 has 18 residues. In germline, CDR1 is LGHNA, CDR2 YSLEER. With V trimmed by 0 bases and J by 3 bases, 13 bases remained unmatched. The CDR3: CASSQDQWGDSLDYGYTF. CDR3 nucleotide sequence: TGCGCCAGCAGCCAAGATCAATGGGGGGACAGCTTAGACTATGGCTACACCTTC.

The gene calls are TRBV19 and TRBJ1-1; no firm D call. The germline V and J ends were trimmed by 9 bases and 6 bases, with 17 bases remaining between them. The CDR3 loop spans 13 amino acids. Germline values: CDR1 LNHDA, CDR2 SQIVND (reference sequence). In DNA form, the CDR3 reads TGTGCCAGCCCGGGTCCGACGCGGGCTGAAGCTTTCTTT. Its protein product is CASPGPTRAEAFF.

Only one count was recorded for this clone. J is TRBJ1-4 and V is TRBV4-1; possibly TRBD1 for D (6 bases). Between the trimmed V and J ends, which lost 2 bases and 3 bases, there was a span of 13 bases. Germline V CDR1 and CDR2: MGHRA, YSYEKL. CDR3 length: 16 residues. The CDR3 sequence is CASSQWETGPNEKLFF. The CDR3 coding sequence is TGCGCCAGCAGCCAATGGGAGACAGGACCTAATGAAAAACTGTTTTTT.

Only one count was recorded for this clone. V is TRBV7-2 and J is TRBJ2-5; tentative D call: TRBD1 (5 bases). Per germline, CDR1 SGHTA and CDR2 FQGNSA. This CDR3 spans 14 amino acids. The ends were cut back, 1 base at V and 8 bases at J, with 14 bases in the middle. This chain's CDR3 is CASSLGTGYLTQYF. DNA for the CDR3: TGTGCCAGCAGCTTAGGAACAGGATACTTAACCCAGTACTTC.

The V call is TRBV5-1, the J call TRBJ1-1, with D unclear. Germline CDR1 SGHRS, CDR2 YFSETQ. This CDR3 has 13 residues. Trimming shortened V by 4 bases and J by 3 bases, and 10 bases separated the two germline ends. The CDR3: CASSSFGDTEAFF. For the CDR3, the DNA is TGCGCCAGCAGCAGCTTTGGAGACACTGAAGCTTTCTTT.

This chain connects TRBV10-3 to TRBJ1-5; 12 positions match TRBD1. This CDR3 comprises 15 residues. Trimming removed 5 bases from V and 6 bases from J; junction bases left unmatched: 5. From germline, CDR1 is ENHRY and CDR2 SYGVKD. The CDR3 region has the DNA TGTGCCATCAGTCCGGGACAGGGGGCCTTTCAGCCCCAGCATTTT. This gives the protein CAISPGQGAFQPQHF.

This rearrangement joins TRBV6-5 to TRBJ2-3; 9 bases fit TRBD1. Trimming cost V 5 bases and J 4 bases; bases outside gene matches: 4. CDR1 and CDR2 (germline): MNHEY, SVGAGI. The CDR3 runs 14 residues. The CDR3 is CASSEGTGPDTQYF. The CDR3 region has the DNA TGTGCCAGCAGTGAAGGGACAGGGCCAGATACGCAGTATTTT.

A word on this clone: Other DNA sequences in the sample encode the same CDR3. V is TRBV2 and J is TRBJ1-2; tentative D call: TRBD1 (6 bases). The CDR3 spans 13 residues. Germline-derived CDR1 and CDR2 are SNHLY and FYNNEI. V was clipped by 3 bases and J by 4 bases, with 9 bases between them. The CDR3 loop is CASSEQGSYGYTF. CDR3 coding DNA: TGTGCCAGCAGTGAGCAGGGGAGCTATGGCTACACCTTC.

V usage is TRBV14 and J usage is TRBJ1-1, with TRBD1 as a possible D gene (6 bases). The CDR3 is 15 amino acids. Germline CDR1 and CDR2: SGHDN and FVKESK. Trimming cost V 1 base and J 1 base, with 10 bases left between them. CDR3 coding DNA: TGTGCCAGCAGCCAAGGCAGGGGCGGGAACACTGAAGCTTTCTTT. Translating it yields CASSQGRGGNTEAFF.

J is TRBJ2-7 and V is TRBV7-6; TRBD1 aligns across 7 bases. Germline CDR1 is SGHVS and CDR2 is FNYEAQ. V shed 5 bases, J shed 2 bases, and the junction held 3 bases outside the gene matches. The CDR3 is made up of 13 amino acids. The CDR3 DNA reads as TGTGCCAGCAGCGCCGGGACAGCCTACGAGCAGTACTTC. The encoded protein is CASSAGTAYEQYF. Complete variable domain (other parts from reference TRBV7-6 and TRBJ2-7): GAGVSQSPRYKVTKRGQDVALRCDPISGHVSLYWYRQALGQGPEFLTYFNYEAQQDKSGLPNDRFSAERPEGSISTLTIQRTEQRDSAMYRCASSAGTAYEQYFGPGTRLTVT.

V gene TRBV7-2 combines with J gene TRBJ2-1; TRBD1 aligns across 9 bases. Germline CDR1 and CDR2: SGHTA and FQGNSA. With V trimmed by 5 bases and J by 5 bases, 7 bases remained unmatched. This CDR3 has 15 residues. CDR3: CASSPHRGPNNEQFF. The DNA for the CDR3 is TGTGCCAGCAGCCCGCACAGGGGGCCTAACAATGAGCAGTTCTTC.

The chain is built from TRBV27 and TRBJ2-3, with 8 bases aligning to TRBD1. Trimming cost V 8 bases and J 0 bases; bases outside gene matches: 7. Germline V gene sequence: CDR1 MNHEY, CDR2 SMNVEV (reference sequence). The CDR3 has 15 residues. CDR3 DNA sequence: TGTGCCAGCGGAATGCGACAGGGGAGCACAGATACGCAGTATTTT. It encodes CASGMRQGSTDTQYF.

The chain links TRBV11-1 to TRBJ2-5; a possible D gene is TRBD2 (6 bases). The V end lost 5 bases, the J end lost 1 base, and 8 bases lay between the germline ends. Germline CDR1 reads SGHAT; CDR2 reads FQDESV (reference sequence). CDR3 size: 13 residues. Here the CDR3 reads CASSRDSQETQYF. The DNA for the CDR3 is TGTGCCAGCAGCCGGGACTCCCAAGAGACCCAGTACTTC.

This clone was found once. The rearrangement links TRBV5-4 to TRBJ1-1; D possibly corresponds to TRBD1 (5 bases). V lost 0 bases and J 5 bases, leaving 14 bases between the germline ends. The germline CDR1 and CDR2 sequences are SGHNT and YYREEE (reference sequence). The CDR3 loop spans 15 amino acids. DNA for the CDR3: TGTGCCAGCAGCTTGGGTGGGGCGAGACGGACTGAAGCTTTCTTT. This codes for CASSLGGARRTEAFF.

The V gene is TRBV2, the J gene TRBJ2-1, with D tentatively TRBD1 (6 bases). This CDR3 has 12 amino acids. Looked up from germline, CDR1 is SNHLY and CDR2 is FYNNEI. Trimming stripped 2 bases from V and 15 bases from J, with 14 bases between. The DNA for the CDR3 is TGTGCCAGCAGTGAATGGGGGCAGGGTCCGTTCTTC. Translation: CASSEWGQGPFF.

The rearrangement links TRBV6-4 to TRBJ2-3; 7 bases fit TRBD1. The germline gives CDR1 MRHNA, CDR2 SNTAGT. After removal of 3 bases from V and 2 bases from J, the junction contained 2 bases not matched to a gene. The CDR3 is 14 residues long. Here the CDR3 reads CASSEGGPTDTQYF. CDR3 sequence (DNA): TGTGCCAGCAGTGAAGGGGGCCCCACAGATACGCAGTATTTT.

This clone was recorded once. V gene TRBV18 combines with J gene TRBJ2-2, with 7 nucleotides matching TRBD1. CDR3 length equals 15 residues. CDR1 and CDR2 from the germline V gene are KGHSH and LQKENI. The ends lost 4 bases at V and 0 bases at J; junction bases unmatched: 2. The CDR3 nucleotides read TGTGCCAGCTCACAGGGACAGTCGAACACCGGGGAGCTGTTTTTT. Translating it yields CASSQGQSNTGELFF.

This clone was seen only once. The rearrangement joins TRBV5-1 to TRBJ1-1; D unclear. CDR1 and CDR2 from the germline V gene are SGHRS and YFSETQ. V lost 4 bases and J 3 bases, leaving 10 bases between the germline ends. This CDR3 comprises 13 residues. The DNA for the CDR3 is TGCGCCAGCAGCCGTGAGGGCCACACTGAAGCTTTCTTT. Translation: CASSREGHTEAFF.

This clone was recorded once. The rearrangement uses TRBV6-5 and TRBJ1-4; D might be TRBD1 (6 bases). Deletions cut 3 bases from V and 7 bases from J, with 15 bases between. Germline V lookup: CDR1 MNHEY, CDR2 SVGAGI. The CDR3 runs to 15 residues. This CDR3 reads CASSYMARTVEKLFF. CDR3 bases: TGTGCCAGCAGTTATATGGCCCGGACAGTTGAAAAACTGTTTTTT.

The chain joins TRBV9 to TRBJ2-7; TRBD1 agrees at 8 bases. The germline V gene encodes CDR1 SGDLS and CDR2 YYNGEE. Trimming took 2 bases from V and 5 from J; bases not matched to a gene: 12. The CDR3 length is 16 residues. CDR3 loop: CASSVSAGSGGHEQYF. In nucleotides, the CDR3 is TGTGCCAGCAGCGTTTCCGCGGGTTCAGGGGGCCACGAGCAGTACTTC.

This clone has a single count. The J gene is TRBJ2-7, the V gene TRBV28, with a weak D call TRBD1 (5 bases). From germline, CDR1 is MDHEN and CDR2 SYDVKM. The length of the CDR3 is 15 residues. Trimming stripped 5 bases from V and 2 bases from J, with 16 bases between. The CDR3 nucleotides are TGTGCCAGCAGTCCCATTTGGAGACAGCCCTACGAGCAGTACTTC. This gives the protein CASSPIWRQPYEQYF.

This clone was detected only once. This chain links TRBV10-1 with TRBJ1-4; 8 nucleotides align to TRBD1. CDR1 and CDR2 (germline): WNHNN, SYGVQD (reference sequence). Trimming cost V 0 bases and J 5 bases; bases outside gene matches: 20. The CDR3 length is 21 residues. The CDR3 bases are TGCGCCAGCAGTGAGTCTGTTTACCGGGGACTACAGGGGGGATGGAATGAAAAACTGTTTTTT. Translated, it gives CASSESVYRGLQGGWNEKLFF.

This chain links TRBV6-6 with TRBJ1-5, with D uncertain. CDR3 size: 12 residues. CDR1 and CDR2 from the germline V gene are MNHNY and SVGAGI (reference sequence). Trimming took off 6 bases at V and 1 base at J, with 4 bases between the two ends. The CDR3 loop is CASRGSNQPQHF. CDR3 coding DNA: TGTGCCAGCAGGGGCAGCAATCAGCCCCAGCATTTT.